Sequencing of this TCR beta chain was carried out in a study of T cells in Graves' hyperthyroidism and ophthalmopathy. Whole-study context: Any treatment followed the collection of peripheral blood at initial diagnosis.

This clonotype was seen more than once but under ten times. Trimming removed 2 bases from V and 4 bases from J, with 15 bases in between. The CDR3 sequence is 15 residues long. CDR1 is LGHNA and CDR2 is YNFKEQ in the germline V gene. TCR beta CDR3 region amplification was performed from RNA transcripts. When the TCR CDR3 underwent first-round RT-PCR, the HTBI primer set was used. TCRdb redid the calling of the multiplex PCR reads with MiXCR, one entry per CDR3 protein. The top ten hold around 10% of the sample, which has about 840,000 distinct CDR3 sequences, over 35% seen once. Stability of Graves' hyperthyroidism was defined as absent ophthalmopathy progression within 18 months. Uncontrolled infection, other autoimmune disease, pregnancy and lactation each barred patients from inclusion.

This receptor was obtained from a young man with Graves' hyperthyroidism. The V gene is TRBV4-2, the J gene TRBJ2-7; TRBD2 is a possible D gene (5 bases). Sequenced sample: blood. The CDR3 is CASSQLGSLAYEQYF. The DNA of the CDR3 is TGTGCCAGCAGCCAATTAGGAAGCCTAGCATACGAGCAGTACTTC.